This T cell receptor (beta chain) was retrieved from a study of blood T cell repertoires in COVID-19. Turning to the study itself: There were acute and convalescent COVID-19 samples, and they came from the United States, Italy and Spain. T cells, B-cell-depleted T cells, or PBMCs supplied cDNA or gDNA.

The CDR3 has 15 amino acids. V shed 4 bases and J 2 bases; nucleotides not matched to a gene: 7. Germline V gene sequence: CDR1 SGHKS, CDR2 YYEKEE (reference sequence). The authors' processing: Scientists estimated how many nucleated cells there were by amplifying reference gene primers. Clones were read by immunoSEQ multiplex PCR, and TCRdb kept only the in-frame ones, dropping some. V and J calls plus clone size are reproduced from that table; the DNA served to infer D and trimming. The data show 70,000 to 90,000 clones, approximately 80% seen once. The chain recombines TRBV5-5 with TRBJ1-2; 8 bases are a match to TRBD1. This receptor was identified in a woman in her sixties with acute or convalescent COVID-19. Sequenced input: peripheral blood. Written as DNA, the CDR3 is TGTGCCAGCAGCCTTGGACAGGGACGAAACTATGGCTACACCTTC. It specifies CASSLGQGRNYGYTF.